This TCR beta chain stems from a study of T cells in Graves' hyperthyroidism and ophthalmopathy. This clonotype occurred many times. The antigen remains unidentified. Researchers took RNA transcripts and amplified the TCR beta CDR3 regions from them. HTBI primers were the set used in a first-round RT-PCR of the TCR CDR3. TCRdb ran MiXCR on the multiplex PCR reads and lists one entry per CDR3 protein. The table has a few hundred thousand distinct CDR3 sequences, around 46% seen once. Study-wide results and caveats: A median about 6.5 months before onset, the model predicted ophthalmopathy.

CDR1 is MNHEY and CDR2 is SMNVEV in the germline V gene (reference sequence). The germline V and J ends were trimmed by 1 base and 6 bases, with 13 bases remaining between them. This CDR3 has 15 amino acids. This TCR was recovered from a woman in her late teens or twenties with Graves' hyperthyroidism. J is TRBJ1-5 and V is TRBV27; possible D gene TRBD1, 5 bases. Sample: peripheral blood or thyroid tissue (not recorded which). In nucleotides, the CDR3 is TGTGCCAGCAGTTTATGGGCAGGGCAGGGTCAGCCCCAGCATTTT. Protein: CASSLWAGQGQPQHF.